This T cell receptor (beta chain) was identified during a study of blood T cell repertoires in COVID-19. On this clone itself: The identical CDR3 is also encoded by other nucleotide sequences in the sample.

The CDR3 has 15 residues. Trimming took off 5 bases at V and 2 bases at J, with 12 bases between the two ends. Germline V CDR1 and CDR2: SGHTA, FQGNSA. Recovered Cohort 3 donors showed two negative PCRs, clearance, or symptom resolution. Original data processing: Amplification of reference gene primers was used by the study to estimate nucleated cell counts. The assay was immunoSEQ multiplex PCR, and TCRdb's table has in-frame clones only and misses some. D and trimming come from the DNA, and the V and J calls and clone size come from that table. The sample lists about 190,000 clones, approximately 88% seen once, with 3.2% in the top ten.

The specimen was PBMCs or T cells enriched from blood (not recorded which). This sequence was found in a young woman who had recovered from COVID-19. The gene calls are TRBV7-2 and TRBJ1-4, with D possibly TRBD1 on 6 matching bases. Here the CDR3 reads CASSPNRATNEKLFF. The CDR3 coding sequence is TGTGCCAGCAGCCCAAACAGGGCGACTAATGAAAAACTGTTTTTT.